This paragraph reports one T cell receptor (beta chain). Its antigen remains unidentified. The data belong to a study of cytotoxic CD8 clonotypes in ibrutinib-treated CLL. Across the study: Researchers reported over 9 relapsed/refractory and about 15 treatment-naive patients, roughly 17 of them IGHV unmutated. Overall study findings and caveats: Relative to age-matched healthy donors, clonality at baseline was higher, and it tracked circulating CD8+ T-cell counts.

Germline CDR1 and CDR2: SGDLS and YYNGEE. The CDR3 has 19 residues. Between the trimmed V and J ends, which lost 0 bases and 0 bases, there was a span of 19 bases. The protocol was immunoSEQ multiplex PCR, while the TCRdb copy is restricted to in-frame clones and leaves out a portion. The sample has fewer than 400,000 clones; roughly two thirds are singletons. The receptor was derived from a human donor with chronic lymphocytic leukemia. The chain combines TRBV9 with TRBJ2-1; the D gene is possibly TRBD1 (6 bases). The material was PBMCs, obtained after 36 months of ibrutinib treatment. The CDR3 bases are TGTGCCAGCAGCGTAGAGGCAGGGGTGGGTCGCCACTCCTACAATGAGCAGTTCTTC. Translated, it gives CASSVEAGVGRHSYNEQFF.